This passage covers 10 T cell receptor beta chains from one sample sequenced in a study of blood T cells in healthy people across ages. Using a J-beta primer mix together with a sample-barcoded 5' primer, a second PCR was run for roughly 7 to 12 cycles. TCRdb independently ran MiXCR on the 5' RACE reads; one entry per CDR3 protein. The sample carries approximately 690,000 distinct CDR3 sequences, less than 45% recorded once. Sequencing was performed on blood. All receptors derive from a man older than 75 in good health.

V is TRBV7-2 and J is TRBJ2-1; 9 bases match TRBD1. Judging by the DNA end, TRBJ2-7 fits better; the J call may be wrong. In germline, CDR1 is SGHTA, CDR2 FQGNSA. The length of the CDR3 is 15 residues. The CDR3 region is CASSTGTGNYNEQYF. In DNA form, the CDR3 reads TGTGCCAGCAGCACCGGGACAGGGAATTACAATGAGCAGTACTTC.

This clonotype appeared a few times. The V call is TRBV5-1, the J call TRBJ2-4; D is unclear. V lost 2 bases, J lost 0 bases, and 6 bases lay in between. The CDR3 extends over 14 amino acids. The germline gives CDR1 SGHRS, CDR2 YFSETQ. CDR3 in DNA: TGCGCCAGCAGCTTAACCCAAGCCAAAAACATTCAGTACTTC. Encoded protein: CASSLTQAKNIQYF.

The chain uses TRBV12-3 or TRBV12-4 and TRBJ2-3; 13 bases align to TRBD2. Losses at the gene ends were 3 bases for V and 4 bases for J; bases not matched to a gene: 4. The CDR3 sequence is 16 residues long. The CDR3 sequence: CASSFTSGGAPDTQYF. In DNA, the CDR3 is TGTGCCAGCAGTTTTACTAGCGGGGGGGCCCCAGATACGCAGTATTTT.

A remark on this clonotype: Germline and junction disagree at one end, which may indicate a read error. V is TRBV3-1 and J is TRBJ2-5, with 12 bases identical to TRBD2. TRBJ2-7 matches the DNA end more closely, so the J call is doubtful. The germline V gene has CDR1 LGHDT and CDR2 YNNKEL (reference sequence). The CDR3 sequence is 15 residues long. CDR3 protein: CACSLGLAGSNEQYF. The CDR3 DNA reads TGTGCCTGCAGCCTCGGACTAGCGGGGTCCAACGAGCAGTACTTC.

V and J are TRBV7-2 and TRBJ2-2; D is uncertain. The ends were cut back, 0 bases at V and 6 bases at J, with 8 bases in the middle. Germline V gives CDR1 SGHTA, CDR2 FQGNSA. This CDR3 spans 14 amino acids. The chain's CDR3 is CASSLALAAGELFF. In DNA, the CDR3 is TGTGCCAGCAGCTTAGCGCTGGCAGCCGGGGAGCTGTTTTTT.

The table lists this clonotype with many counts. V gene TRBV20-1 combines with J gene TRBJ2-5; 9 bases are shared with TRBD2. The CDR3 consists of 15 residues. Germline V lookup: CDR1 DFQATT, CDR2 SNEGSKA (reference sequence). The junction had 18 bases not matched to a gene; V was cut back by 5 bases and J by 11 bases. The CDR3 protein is CSAALRSGRSHEQYF. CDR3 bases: TGCAGTGCTGCCCTGAGGAGCGGGAGGTCTCATGAGCAGTACTTC.

The CDR3 coding sequence is TGTGCCAGCAGCACTCGAGGACAATCTAATGGCTACACCTTC. It codes for CASSTRGQSNGYTF. The rearrangement joins TRBV11-1 to TRBJ1-2; tentative D call: TRBD1 (5 bases). This CDR3 region has 14 residues. V was trimmed by 5 bases and J by 6 bases, leaving 16 bases between them. Germline values: CDR1 SGHAT, CDR2 FQDESV (reference sequence).

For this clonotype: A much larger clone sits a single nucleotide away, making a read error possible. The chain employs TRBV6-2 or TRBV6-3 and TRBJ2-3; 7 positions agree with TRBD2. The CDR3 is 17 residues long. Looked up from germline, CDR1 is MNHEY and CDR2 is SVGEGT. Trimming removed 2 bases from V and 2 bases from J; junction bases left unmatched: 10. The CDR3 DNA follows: TGTGCCAGCAGTTACGCTAGCGGATACTCTAACACAGATACGCAGTATTTT. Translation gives CASSYASGYSNTDTQYF.

The CDR3 DNA is TGTGCCAGCAGCGTAGGACCCACATCAGGCTCTGGGGCCAACGTCCTGACTTTC. Amino acids: CASSVGPTSGSGANVLTF. The V call is TRBV9, the J call TRBJ2-6; D gene ambiguous. The germline V and J ends were trimmed by 0 bases and 0 bases, with 13 bases remaining between them. Germline V gene lookup returns CDR1 SGDLS and CDR2 YYNGEE. CDR3 length: 18 amino acids.

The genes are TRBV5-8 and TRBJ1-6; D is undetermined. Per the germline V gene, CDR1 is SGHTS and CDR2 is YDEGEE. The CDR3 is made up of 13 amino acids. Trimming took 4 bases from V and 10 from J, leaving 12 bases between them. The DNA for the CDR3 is TGTGCCAGCAGCCCCGGGGTCGCATCACCCCTCCACTTT. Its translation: CASSPGVASPLHF.